The present T cell receptor beta chain was sequenced within a study of T cell responses to AZD1222 COVID-19 vaccine. Worth noting for this clone: Antigen specificity is unknown.

Study observations and caveats: In all cases, repertoires were sampled only after the peak T cell response. Donors were mostly white British, more females; clonal diversity possibly underestimated. The breadth and depth of Spike-specific TCRs increased once two AZD1222 doses had been given. Of spike-specific TCRs, nearly half reportedly target regions left unmutated in variants.

Assay used: immunoSEQ multiplex PCR; TCRdb lists only in-frame clones, some missing. Found here are some 100,000 clones, approximately 87% of them singletons; the top ten hold 3.3%. The sequences come from peripheral blood, collected on day 0 of AZD1222 vaccination. This TCR was recovered from an adult in good health.

The CDR3 DNA reads TGCGCCAGCAGCCCAGGGGTTGGCTATGGCTACACCTTC. It yields the protein CASSPGVGYGYTF. This rearrangement joins TRBV4-3 to TRBJ1-2, with TRBD1 as a possible D gene (6 bases). The CDR3 runs 13 residues. V was cut by 4 bases and J by 4 bases, with 10 bases left in between. Per germline, CDR1 LGHNA and CDR2 YSLEER.